The rows below give T cell receptor beta chains drawn from one sample of a study of B cell selection in AIRE deficiency. Here immunoSEQ multiplex PCR was the method, and the copy in TCRdb shows in-frame clones only, minus some. The repertoire holds roughly 26,000 clones, with about nine tenths as singletons. Input material: CD4+CD25+ Tregs sorted from PBMCs. The receptors stem from a human donor in good health. The CDR3 runs from the conserved cysteine through the conserved F or W. Each record gives: CDR3 protein, CDR3 DNA, J gene, clone size, D gene, V gene. D genes are given only for firm matches. Clone size is given for some rows only: seen once, a few or many times, or a class if the clone is expanded.

CDR3 protein: CASSSRLAGGLDEQYF
CDR3 DNA: TGTGCCAGTAGTTCGCGACTAGCGGGGGGCCTCGACGAGCAGTACTTC
J gene: TRBJ2-7
clone size: .
D gene: TRBD2
V gene: TRBV19

CDR3 protein: CASSQQGATNTGELFF
CDR3 DNA: TGTGCCAGCAGCCAACAGGGGGCAACGAACACCGGGGAGCTGTTTTTT
J gene: TRBJ2-2
clone size: .
D gene: TRBD1
V gene: TRBV7-3

CDR3 protein: CASSYGAGPTYEQYF
CDR3 DNA: TGTGCCAGCAGTTACGGCGCAGGGCCGACCTACGAGCAGTACTTC
J gene: TRBJ2-7
clone size: .
D gene: .
V gene: TRBV6-6

CDR3 protein: CASSYYETQYF
CDR3 DNA: TGTGCCAGCAGTTATTACGAGACCCAGTACTTC
J gene: TRBJ2-5
clone size: .
D gene: .
V gene: TRBV6-5

CDR3 protein: CASSGGRVYQPQHF
CDR3 DNA: TGTGCCAGTAGTGGGGGGCGGGTGTATCAGCCCCAGCATTTT
J gene: TRBJ1-5
clone size: once
D gene: .
V gene: TRBV19

CDR3 protein: CASSPINGGADTQYF
CDR3 DNA: TGCGCCAGCAGTCCCATAAACGGGGGCGCAGATACGCAGTATTTT
J gene: TRBJ2-3
clone size: .
D gene: .
V gene: TRBV5-1

CDR3 protein: CAISDRRTGNEKLFF
CDR3 DNA: TGTGCCATCAGTGACCGTAGGACAGGGAATGAAAAACTGTTTTTT
J gene: TRBJ1-4
clone size: .
D gene: TRBD1
V gene: TRBV10-3

CDR3 protein: CSVDPGGNYGYTF
CDR3 DNA: TGCAGCGTTGACCCAGGGGGAAACTATGGCTACACCTTC
J gene: TRBJ1-2
clone size: .
D gene: TRBD1
V gene: TRBV29-1

CDR3 protein: CASSVGQGNTIYF
CDR3 DNA: TGTGCCAGCAGCGTGGGACAGGGAAACACCATATATTTT
J gene: TRBJ1-3
clone size: few
D gene: TRBD1
V gene: TRBV9

CDR3 protein: CASPQGQGLGGYTF
CDR3 DNA: TGTGCCAGCCCCCAGGGCCAGGGCTTGGGAGGCTACACCTTC
J gene: TRBJ1-2
clone size: .
D gene: .
V gene: TRBV2

CDR3 protein: CAWSVGTGRQQPQHF
CDR3 DNA: TGTGCCTGGAGTGTGGGGACAGGACGACAACAGCCCCAGCATTTT
J gene: TRBJ1-5
clone size: few
D gene: TRBD1
V gene: TRBV30

CDR3 protein: CASSLARSGEETQYF
CDR3 DNA: TGTGCCAGCAGCTTAGCGCGCTCGGGGGAGGAGACCCAGTACTTC
J gene: TRBJ2-5
clone size: .
D gene: .
V gene: TRBV11-3

CDR3 protein: CASSQGREDEQFF
CDR3 DNA: TGTGCCAGCTCACAGGGCAGGGAGGATGAGCAGTTCTTC
J gene: TRBJ2-1
clone size: .
D gene: .
V gene: TRBV18

CDR3 protein: CASSFGVQETQYF
CDR3 DNA: TGTGCCAGCAGCTTCGGGGTTCAAGAGACCCAGTACTTC
J gene: TRBJ2-5
clone size: .
D gene: .
V gene: TRBV5-8

CDR3 protein: CASRQGRGINSPLHF
CDR3 DNA: TGTGCCAGCAGACAGGGGAGGGGGATTAATTCACCCCTCCACTTT
J gene: TRBJ1-6
clone size: .
D gene: TRBD1
V gene: TRBV28

CDR3 protein: CASTIALNQPQHF
CDR3 DNA: TGTGCCAGTACCATCGCCCTCAATCAGCCCCAGCATTTT
J gene: TRBJ1-5
clone size: .
D gene: .
V gene: TRBV19

CDR3 protein: CASSNRGQPQHF
CDR3 DNA: TGTGCCAGTAGTAACAGGGGTCAGCCCCAGCATTTT
J gene: TRBJ1-5
clone size: once
D gene: TRBD1
V gene: TRBV19

CDR3 protein: CASSQQGGTDTQYF
CDR3 DNA: TGTGCCAGCTCACAACAGGGGGGCACAGATACGCAGTATTTT
J gene: TRBJ2-3
clone size: .
D gene: TRBD1
V gene: TRBV18

CDR3 protein: CAISGDRGEETQYF
CDR3 DNA: TGTGCCATCAGTGGAGACAGGGGTGAAGAGACCCAGTACTTC
J gene: TRBJ2-5
clone size: .
D gene: TRBD1
V gene: TRBV10-3

CDR3 protein: CASSVARGGNSPLHF
CDR3 DNA: TGTGCCAGCAGCGTAGCGAGGGGAGGGAATTCACCCCTCCACTTT
J gene: TRBJ1-6
clone size: .
D gene: .
V gene: TRBV9

CDR3 protein: CASSEGMRQGAGGNTIYF
CDR3 DNA: TGTGCCAGCAGTGAGGGAATGAGACAGGGGGCAGGTGGAAACACCATATATTTT
J gene: TRBJ1-3
clone size: .
D gene: TRBD1
V gene: TRBV6-1

CDR3 protein: CASSQEGTDPNEQFF
CDR3 DNA: TGTGCCAGCAGCCAAGAGGGGACTGACCCCAATGAGCAGTTCTTC
J gene: TRBJ2-1
clone size: .
D gene: .
V gene: TRBV4-2

CDR3 protein: CASSFSYNEQFF
CDR3 DNA: TGCGCCAGCAGTTTCTCCTACAATGAGCAGTTCTTC
J gene: TRBJ2-1
clone size: once
D gene: .
V gene: TRBV5-1

CDR3 protein: CASSGRDRGYGSPLHF
CDR3 DNA: TGTGCCAGTAGTGGGCGGGACAGGGGGTATGGCTCACCCCTCCACTTT
J gene: TRBJ1-6
clone size: .
D gene: TRBD1
V gene: TRBV19

CDR3 protein: CASSRKKATEAFF
CDR3 DNA: TGTGCCAGCAGCCGGAAAAAAGCCACTGAAGCTTTCTTT
J gene: TRBJ1-1
clone size: .
D gene: .
V gene: TRBV6-5

CDR3 protein: CASSVRDGAGTEAFF
CDR3 DNA: TGTGCCAGTAGTGTTCGGGACGGGGCAGGGACTGAAGCTTTCTTT
J gene: TRBJ1-1
clone size: .
D gene: .
V gene: TRBV19

CDR3 protein: CASSLGWEGGRAFF
CDR3 DNA: TGTGCCAGCAGCTTAGGCTGGGAGGGCGGCCGCGCTTTCTTT
J gene: TRBJ1-1
clone size: .
D gene: .
V gene: TRBV7-8

CDR3 protein: CASSLRTGGEEKLFF
CDR3 DNA: TGTGCCAGCAGCTTAAGGACAGGGGGAGAGGAAAAACTGTTTTTT
J gene: TRBJ1-4
clone size: .
D gene: TRBD1
V gene: TRBV7-2

CDR3 protein: CAISELPRSNQPQHF
CDR3 DNA: TGTGCCATCAGTGAACTTCCTAGGAGCAATCAGCCCCAGCATTTT
J gene: TRBJ1-5
clone size: .
D gene: .
V gene: TRBV10-3

CDR3 protein: CASSTQGSDYYEQYF
CDR3 DNA: TGTGCCAGCTCAACACAGGGGTCAGACTACTACGAGCAGTACTTC
J gene: TRBJ2-7
clone size: .
D gene: TRBD1
V gene: TRBV18

CDR3 protein: CASSLADRGGDTQYF
CDR3 DNA: TGTGCCAGCAGCTTGGCGGACAGGGGGGGGGATACGCAGTATTTT
J gene: TRBJ2-3
clone size: .
D gene: TRBD1
V gene: TRBV5-4

CDR3 protein: CAISESVLSRETQYF
CDR3 DNA: TGTGCCATCAGTGAGTCTGTCCTTAGCAGGGAGACCCAGTACTTC
J gene: TRBJ2-5
clone size: few
D gene: .
V gene: TRBV10-3

CDR3 protein: CASSSSNGRNTIYF
CDR3 DNA: TGTGCCAGCTCCTCGTCGAATGGGAGAAACACCATATATTTT
J gene: TRBJ1-3
clone size: .
D gene: .
V gene: TRBV18

CDR3 protein: CASSRGYGYTF
CDR3 DNA: TGTGCCAGCAGCCGTGGGTATGGCTACACCTTC
J gene: TRBJ1-2
clone size: .
D gene: .
V gene: TRBV5-6

CDR3 protein: CASSSRDRDTKTEAFF
CDR3 DNA: TGCGCCAGCAGCTCGCGGGACAGGGATACGAAAACTGAAGCTTTCTTT
J gene: TRBJ1-1
clone size: .
D gene: TRBD1
V gene: TRBV5-1

CDR3 protein: CASSYSGQGAYEQYF
CDR3 DNA: TGTGCCAGCAGTTACTCGGGACAGGGGGCCTACGAGCAGTACTTC
J gene: TRBJ2-7
clone size: .
D gene: TRBD1
V gene: TRBV6-5

CDR3 protein: CASSQVSRSTGELFF
CDR3 DNA: TGCGCCAGCAGCCAAGTTTCGCGGAGCACCGGGGAGCTGTTTTTT
J gene: TRBJ2-2
clone size: .
D gene: .
V gene: TRBV4-3

CDR3 protein: CASSILGSTDTQYF
CDR3 DNA: TGTGCCAGTAGTATCCTCGGAAGCACAGATACGCAGTATTTT
J gene: TRBJ2-3
clone size: .
D gene: .
V gene: TRBV19

CDR3 protein: CASSVKGSGDFTEAFF
CDR3 DNA: TGTGCCAGCAGCGTCAAAGGATCCGGGGACTTCACTGAAGCTTTCTTT
J gene: TRBJ1-1
clone size: .
D gene: .
V gene: TRBV5-4

CDR3 protein: CASSTKYTGTTTDTQYF
CDR3 DNA: TGTGCCAGTAGCACTAAGTACACCGGGACCACCACAGATACGCAGTATTTT
J gene: TRBJ2-3
clone size: once
D gene: .
V gene: TRBV19

CDR3 protein: CASSVRATGELFF
CDR3 DNA: TGTGCCAGCAGTGTTAGAGCCACCGGGGAGCTGTTTTTT
J gene: TRBJ2-2
clone size: few
D gene: .
V gene: TRBV2